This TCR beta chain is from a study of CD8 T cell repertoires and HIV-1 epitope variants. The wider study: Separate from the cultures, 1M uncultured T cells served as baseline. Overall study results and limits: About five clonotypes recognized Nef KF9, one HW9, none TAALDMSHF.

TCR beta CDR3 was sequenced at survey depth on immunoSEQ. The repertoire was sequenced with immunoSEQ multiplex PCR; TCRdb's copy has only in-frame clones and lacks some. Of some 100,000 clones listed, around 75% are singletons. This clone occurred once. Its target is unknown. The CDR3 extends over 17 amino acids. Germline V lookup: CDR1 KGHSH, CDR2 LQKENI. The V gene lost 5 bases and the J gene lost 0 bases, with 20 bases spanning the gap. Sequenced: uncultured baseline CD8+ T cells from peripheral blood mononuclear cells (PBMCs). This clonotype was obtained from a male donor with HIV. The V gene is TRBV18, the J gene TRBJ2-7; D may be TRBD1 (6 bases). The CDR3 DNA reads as TGTGCCAGCTCATCACGTAAACCGACGGACAGCTCCTACGAGCAGTACTTC. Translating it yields CASSSRKPTDSSYEQYF.